The 2 T cell receptor beta chains listed next were all sequenced from one sample in a study of cytomegalovirus exposure and HLA in healthy donors. PCR involved 60 Vbeta and 13 Jbeta primers. Assay used: immunoSEQ multiplex PCR; TCRdb lists only in-frame clones, some missing. This sample has under 200,000 clones; approximately 80% occur once, and the top ten carry approximately 2.9%. The sample was PBMCs. The source of these receptors is a woman in her forties in good health and CMV-seropositive.

V usage is TRBV28 and J usage is TRBJ2-5, with TRBD1 identical over 7 bases. Germline V lookup: CDR1 MDHEN, CDR2 SYDVKM. V dropped 6 bases and J dropped 5; count of bases not matched to a gene: 12. This CDR3 spans 15 amino acids. The DNA of the CDR3 is TGTGCCAGCAGCCATCCAGACAGGGCCAGGGAGACCCAGTACTTC. Translated: CASSHPDRARETQYF.

The V gene is TRBV5-1, the J gene TRBJ2-5; 8 bases align to TRBD2. The J call may be mistaken, given a closer DNA end match to TRBJ2-7. The CDR3 runs 16 residues. CDR1 and CDR2 from the germline V gene are SGHRS and YFSETQ. The chain's CDR3 is CASSLDRAGAGYEQYF. CDR3 nucleotide sequence: TGCGCCAGCAGCTTGGATCGAGCGGGAGCTGGCTACGAGCAGTACTTC.